The 8 T cell receptor beta chains below all came from one sample that was sequenced in a study of T cell responses to AZD1222 COVID-19 vaccine. TCRdb's table, derived via immunoSEQ multiplex PCR, lists solely in-frame clones and lacks some. The data show 70,000 or so clones, approximately 87% seen once. Sequencing was performed on peripheral blood, taken 28 days after the second AZD1222 dose. The receptor set was obtained from an adult who received the AZD1222 COVID-19 vaccine.

The gene calls are TRBV5-1 and TRBJ2-5; 11 nucleotides match TRBD2. V was pared by 0 bases and J by 5 bases, with 3 bases of the junction left unmatched. Germline-derived CDR1 and CDR2 are SGHRS and YFSETQ. CDR3 length: 15 amino acids. The CDR3 is CASSLGLAGYETQYF. The CDR3 DNA is TGCGCCAGCAGCTTGGGACTAGCGGGATACGAGACCCAGTACTTC. Supplemented by reference TRBV5-1 and TRBJ2-5, the full variable domain reads KAGVTQTPRYLIKTRGQQVTLSCSPISGHRSVSWYQQTPGQGLQFLFEYFSETQRNKGNFPGRFSGRQFSNSRSEMNVSTLELGDSALYLCASSLGLAGYETQYFGPGTRLLVL.

This clone appeared once. This chain links TRBV11-2 with TRBJ2-2; D call uncertain. The germline CDR1 and CDR2 sequences are SGHAT and FQNNGV. The CDR3 has 15 amino acids. V lost 3 bases and J lost 1, with 9 bases in between. The DNA for the CDR3 is TGTGCCAGCAGCTTCGGGCGGCTGAACACCGGGGAGCTGTTTTTT. Encoded protein: CASSFGRLNTGELFF. Filled out from reference TRBV11-2 and TRBJ2-2, the complete variable domain reads EAGVAQSPRYKIIEKRQSVAFWCNPISGHATLYWYQQILGQGPKLLIQFQNNGVVDDSQLPKDRFSAERLKGVDSTLKIQPAKLEDSAVYLCASSFGRLNTGELFFGEGSRLTVL.

This chain uses TRBV3-1 (or the pseudogene TRBV3-2) with TRBJ2-5, with D possibly matching TRBD2 (6 bases). V was pared by 3 bases and J by 5 bases, with 13 bases between. Germline CDR1 reads LGHDT; CDR2 reads YNNKEL (reference sequence). There are 14 residues in the CDR3. The CDR3 DNA reads as TGTGCCAGCAGCCACAAGGGAGGAGTGGAGACCCAGTACTTC. Protein product: CASSHKGGVETQYF.

This chain links TRBV19 with TRBJ1-1; D unclear. The germline gives CDR1 LNHDA, CDR2 SQIVND (reference sequence). The CDR3 is made up of 13 amino acids. V was trimmed by 0 bases and J by 6 bases, leaving 8 bases between them. As DNA, the CDR3 is TGTGCCAGTAGTATAGATAAGTCGGCTGAAGCTTTCTTT. As protein: CASSIDKSAEAFF.

The chain couples TRBV10-1 to TRBJ2-7; D unresolved. Germline CDR1 is WNHNN and CDR2 is SYGVQD (reference sequence). The CDR3 runs 14 residues. The V end lost 0 bases, the J end lost 3 bases, and 9 bases lay between the germline ends. The CDR3 loop reads CASSESLWSYEQYF. CDR3 nucleotide sequence: TGCGCCAGCAGTGAGTCATTATGGAGCTACGAGCAGTACTTC.

The chain employs TRBV18 and TRBJ1-1; D perhaps matches TRBD1 (6 bases). The CDR3 extends over 15 amino acids. Trimming took off 3 bases at V and 0 bases at J, with 11 bases between the two ends. Per the germline V gene, CDR1 is KGHSH and CDR2 is LQKENI. The CDR3 DNA sequence: TGTGCCAGCTCACCTCGGACAGACTTGAACACTGAAGCTTTCTTT. The encoded protein is CASSPRTDLNTEAFF.

This clone was recorded many times. The V gene is TRBV2, the J gene TRBJ1-2, with D perhaps matching TRBD1 (5 bases). Germline assignment: CDR1 SNHLY and CDR2 FYNNEI. Deletions cut 5 bases from V and 6 bases from J, with 7 bases between. There are 11 residues in the CDR3. The CDR3: CASSPTDGYTF. The CDR3 nucleotides read TGTGCCAGCAGTCCGACAGATGGCTACACCTTC.

This sequence joins TRBV6-1 and TRBJ1-2; TRBD1 matches at 8 bases. The germline V gene has CDR1 MNHNS and CDR2 SASEGT. This CDR3 comprises 15 residues. V was clipped by 2 bases and J by 2 bases; unmatched bases: 4. In DNA, the CDR3 is TGTGCCAGCAGTGAACTCCGGACAGGGAACTATGGCTACACCTTC. It codes for CASSELRTGNYGYTF.